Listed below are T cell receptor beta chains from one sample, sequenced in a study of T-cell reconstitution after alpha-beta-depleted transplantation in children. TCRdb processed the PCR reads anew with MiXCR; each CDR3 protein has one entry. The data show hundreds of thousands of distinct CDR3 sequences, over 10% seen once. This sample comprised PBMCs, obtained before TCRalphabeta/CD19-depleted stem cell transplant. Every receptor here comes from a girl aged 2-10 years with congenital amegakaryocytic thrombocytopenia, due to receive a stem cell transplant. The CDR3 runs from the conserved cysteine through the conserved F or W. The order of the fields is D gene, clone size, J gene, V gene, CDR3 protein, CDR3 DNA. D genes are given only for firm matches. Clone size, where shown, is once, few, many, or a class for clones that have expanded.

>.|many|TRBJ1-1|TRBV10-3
CAISEVPNTEAFF
TGTGCCATCAGTGAGGTTCCGAACACTGAAGCTTTCTTT
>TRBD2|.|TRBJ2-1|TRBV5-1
CASSTAPLAENEQFF
TGCGCCAGCAGCACCGCACCTCTAGCGGAGAATGAGCAGTTCTTC
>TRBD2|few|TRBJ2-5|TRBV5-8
CASSLGLAGISETQYF
TGTGCCAGCAGCTTGGGACTAGCGGGAATCAGTGAGACCCAGTACTTC
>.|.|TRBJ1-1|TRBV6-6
CASSYDGTEAFF
TGTGCCAGCAGTTACGACGGGACTGAAGCTTTCTTT
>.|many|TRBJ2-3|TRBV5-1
CASSLEVLTDTQYF
TGCGCCAGCAGCTTGGAAGTTTTGACAGATACGCAGTATTTT
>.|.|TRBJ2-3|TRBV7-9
CASSFSANRPLNTQYF
TGTGCCAGCAGCTTCTCAGCCAACCGGCCGTTGAATACGCAGTATTTT
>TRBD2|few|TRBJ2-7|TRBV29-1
CSVEGPLAGDPNYEQYF
TGCAGCGTTGAAGGTCCGCTAGCGGGAGACCCGAACTACGAGCAGTACTTC
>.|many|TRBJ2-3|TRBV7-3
CASSRAHSTDTQYF
TGTGCCAGCAGCCGAGCACACAGCACAGATACGCAGTATTTT
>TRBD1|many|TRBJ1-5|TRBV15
CATSLSTGRSQPQHF
TGTGCCACCAGCCTATCGACAGGGAGGAGTCAGCCCCAGCATTTT
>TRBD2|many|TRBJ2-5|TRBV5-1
CASSFGREGPQETQYF
TGCGCCAGCAGCTTCGGGCGGGAGGGCCCACAAGAGACCCAGTACTTC
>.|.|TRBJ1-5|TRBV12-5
CASGLVPQGYSNQPQHF
TGTGCTAGTGGTTTGGTACCTCAGGGGTATAGCAATCAGCCCCAGCATTTT
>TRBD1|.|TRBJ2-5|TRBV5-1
CASSPGQEGETQYF
TGCGCCAGCAGCCCGGGACAGGAGGGAGAGACCCAGTACTTC
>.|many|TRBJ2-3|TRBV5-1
CASSLGHTDTQYF
TGCGCCAGCAGCTTGGGACATACAGATACGCAGTATTTT
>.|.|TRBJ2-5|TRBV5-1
CASSSTGGLEETQYF
TGCGCCAGCAGCTCTACTGGCGGGCTCGAAGAGACCCAGTACTTC
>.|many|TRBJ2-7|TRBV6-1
CASTPRSSYEQYF
TGTGCCAGCACTCCCAGATCCTCCTACGAGCAGTACTTC
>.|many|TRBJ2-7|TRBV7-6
CASSQPYRGSRSYEQYF
TGTGCCAGCAGCCAACCTTACCGAGGGTCAAGGAGCTACGAGCAGTACTTC
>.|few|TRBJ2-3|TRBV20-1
CSATAGSTDTQYF
TGCAGTGCTACCGCCGGCAGCACAGATACGCAGTATTTT
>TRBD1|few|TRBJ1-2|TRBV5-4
CASSSFHLGLDRVGYGYTF
TGTGCCAGCAGCTCATTCCACCTGGGATTGGACAGGGTAGGCTATGGCTACACCTTC
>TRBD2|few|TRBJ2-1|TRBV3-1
CASSPNQLAGDNEQFF
TGTGCCAGCAGCCCAAACCAACTAGCGGGGGACAATGAGCAGTTCTTC
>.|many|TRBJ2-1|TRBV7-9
CASSEPLANEQFF
TGTGCCAGCAGCGAACCCCTAGCGAATGAGCAGTTCTTC
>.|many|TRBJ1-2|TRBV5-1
CASSHDRYGYTF
TGCGCCAGCAGCCATGACAGATATGGCTACACCTTC
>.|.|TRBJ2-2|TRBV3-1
CASSQEDFPPGELFF
TGTGCCAGCAGCCAAGAGGACTTTCCCCCCGGGGAGCTGTTTTTT
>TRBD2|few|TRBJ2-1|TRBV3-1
CASSLPPGLRRGEQFF
TGTGCCAGCAGCCTACCCCCGGGACTAAGGAGGGGCGAGCAGTTCTTC
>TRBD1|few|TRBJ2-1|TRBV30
CAWSGGQGVNNEQFF
TGTGCCTGGAGCGGGGGACAGGGGGTGAACAATGAGCAGTTCTTC
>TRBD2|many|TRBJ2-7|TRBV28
CASSFATSGISHEQYF
TGTGCCAGCAGTTTCGCAACTAGCGGGATTTCCCACGAGCAGTACTTC
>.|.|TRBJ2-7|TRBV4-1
CASSQDSNVEQYF
TGCGCCAGCAGCCAGGACAGTAACGTCGAGCAGTACTTC
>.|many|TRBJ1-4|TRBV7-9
CASSLRATNEKLFF
TGTGCCAGCAGCTTGCGAGCAACTAATGAAAAACTGTTTTTT
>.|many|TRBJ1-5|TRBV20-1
CSARGSGYLSNQPQHF
TGCAGTGCTAGAGGGTCAGGGTATCTCAGCAATCAGCCCCAGCATTTT
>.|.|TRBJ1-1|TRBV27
CASSFRSGVNTEAFF
TGTGCCAGCAGTTTCAGGAGTGGGGTGAACACTGAAGCTTTCTTT
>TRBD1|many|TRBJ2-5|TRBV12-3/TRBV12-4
CASRRDSLQETQYF
TGTGCCAGCAGAAGGGACAGCCTCCAAGAGACCCAGTACTTC
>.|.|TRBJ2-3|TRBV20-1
CSARDVGGPHTDTQYF
TGCAGTGCTAGAGATGTCGGGGGCCCCCACACAGATACGCAGTATTTT
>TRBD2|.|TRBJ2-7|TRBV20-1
CSAAGVGEQYF
TGCAGTGCGGCGGGAGTAGGTGAGCAGTACTTC
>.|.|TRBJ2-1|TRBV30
CAWSGLTNEQFF
TGTGCCTGGAGTGGGCTCACGAATGAGCAGTTCTTC
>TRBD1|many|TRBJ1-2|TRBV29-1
CSVETGWDGYTF
TGCAGCGTTGAGACAGGGTGGGATGGCTACACCTTC
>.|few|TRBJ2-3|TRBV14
CASSNRPWGADTQYF
TGTGCCAGCAGCAACAGACCGTGGGGAGCAGATACGCAGTATTTT
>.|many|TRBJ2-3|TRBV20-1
CSAPQAAPGPDTQYF
TGCAGTGCCCCGCAGGCGGCCCCCGGGCCAGATACGCAGTATTTT
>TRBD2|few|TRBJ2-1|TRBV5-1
CASSDTSGMYNEQFF
TGCGCCAGCAGCGACACTAGCGGGATGTACAATGAGCAGTTCTTC
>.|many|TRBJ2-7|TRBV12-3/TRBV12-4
CASSFWDLGARSYEQYF
TGTGCCAGCAGTTTTTGGGACCTCGGCGCCCGCTCCTACGAGCAGTACTTC
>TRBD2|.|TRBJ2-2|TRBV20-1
CSAPNLAGAGELFF
TGCAGTGCTCCAAATCTAGCGGGAGCCGGGGAGCTGTTTTTT
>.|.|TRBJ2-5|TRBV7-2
CASSSVRETQYF
TGTGCCAGCAGCTCCGTGCGAGAGACCCAGTACTTC
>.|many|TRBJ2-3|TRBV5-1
CASSLYGRGSRGTQYF
TGCGCCAGCAGCTTGTATGGGCGGGGCTCCAGGGGAACGCAGTATTTT
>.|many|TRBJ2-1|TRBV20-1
CSARVRLKGLYNEQFF
TGCAGTGCTAGAGTCCGGTTGAAGGGGTTATACAATGAGCAGTTCTTC
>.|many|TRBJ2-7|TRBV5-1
CASRLGSYEQYF
TGCGCCTCAAGACTAGGTTCCTACGAGCAGTACTTC
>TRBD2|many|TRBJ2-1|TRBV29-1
CSATLAGDFNEQFF
TGCAGCGCCACACTAGCGGGAGATTTCAATGAGCAGTTCTTC
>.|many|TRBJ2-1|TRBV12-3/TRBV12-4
CASLTGNEQFF
TGTGCCAGCCTAACGGGTAATGAGCAGTTCTTC
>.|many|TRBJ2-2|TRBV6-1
CASSTTRTARRTGELFF
TGTGCCAGCAGCACCACCAGGACAGCTCGACGCACCGGGGAGCTGTTTTTT
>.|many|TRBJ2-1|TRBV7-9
CASSLPAYNEQFF
TGTGCCAGCTCTCTCCCTGCCTACAATGAGCAGTTCTTC
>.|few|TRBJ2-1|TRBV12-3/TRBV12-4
CASSLAGLPEFF
TGTGCCAGCAGTTTAGCGGGACTGCCCGAGTTCTTC
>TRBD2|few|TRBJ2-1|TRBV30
CAWIREAYNEQFF
TGTGCCTGGATCCGGGAGGCCTACAATGAGCAGTTCTTC
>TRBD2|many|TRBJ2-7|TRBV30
CAIERDSYEQYF
TGTGCCATAGAGCGGGACTCCTACGAGCAGTACTTC